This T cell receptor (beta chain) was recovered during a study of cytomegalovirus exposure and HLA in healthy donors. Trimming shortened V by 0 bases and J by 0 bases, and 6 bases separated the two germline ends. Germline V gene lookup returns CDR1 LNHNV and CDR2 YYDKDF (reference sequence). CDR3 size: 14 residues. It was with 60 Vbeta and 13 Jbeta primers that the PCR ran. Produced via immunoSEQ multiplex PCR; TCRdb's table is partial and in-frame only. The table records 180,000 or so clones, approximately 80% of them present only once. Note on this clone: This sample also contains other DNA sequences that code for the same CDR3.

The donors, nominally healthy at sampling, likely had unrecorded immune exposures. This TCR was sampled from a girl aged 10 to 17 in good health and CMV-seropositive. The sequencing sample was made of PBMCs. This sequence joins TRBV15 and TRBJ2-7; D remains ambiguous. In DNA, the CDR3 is TGTGCCACCAGCAGAGATACAAGCTCCTACGAGCAGTACTTC. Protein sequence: CATSRDTSSYEQYF.